The 24 T cell receptor beta chains below were found in one sample sequenced in a study of CD8 T cells in Susac syndrome. With random hexamers, 0.5 to 1 ug RNA was reverse transcribed. MiXCR, run by TCRdb on the immunoSEQ multiplex PCR reads, gives a single entry per CDR3 protein. The sample has roughly 200,000 distinct CDR3 sequences; approximately 95% are singletons. The sequencing sample was made of CD4+ T cells from PBMCs. These receptor sequences come from a human donor with multiple sclerosis.

This chain joins TRBV5-1 and TRBJ1-2, with 9 bases that match TRBD1. The CDR3 extends over 13 amino acids. The junction had 6 bases not matched to a gene; V was cut back by 7 bases and J by 5 bases. Germline V gene data show CDR1 as SGHRS and CDR2 as YFSETQ. This CDR3 reads CASQPGQGYGYTF. CDR3 nucleotides: TGCGCCAGCCAGCCGGGACAGGGTTATGGCTACACCTTC.

This chain uses TRBV20-1 with TRBJ2-7; possibly TRBD2 for D (6 bases). In germline, CDR1 is DFQATT, CDR2 SNEGSKA (reference sequence). The CDR3 extends over 13 amino acids. Trimming pared 3 bases from V and 5 bases from J, leaving 14 bases between. The CDR3 bases are TGCAGTGCTAGCATCGGCGGGGCAGACGAGCAGTACTTC. Protein sequence: CSASIGGADEQYF.

J is TRBJ1-1 and V is TRBV20-1; maybe TRBD1 (5 bases). Per germline, CDR1 DFQATT and CDR2 SNEGSKA (reference sequence). The CDR3 totals 14 residues. V gave up 0 bases and J gave up 2 bases, with 10 bases separating them. CDR3 region: CSARDGTANTEAFF. The CDR3 DNA reads as TGCAGTGCTAGAGATGGGACGGCTAACACTGAAGCTTTCTTT.

The rearrangement links TRBV20-1 to TRBJ2-5; unclear D gene. The CDR3 has 14 residues. Germline loops: CDR1 DFQATT, CDR2 SNEGSKA (reference sequence). Trimming took off 3 bases at V and 5 bases at J, with 16 bases between the two ends. This chain's CDR3 is CSARSPAGLETQYF. The CDR3 DNA sequence: TGCAGTGCTAGGAGCCCAGCCGGGTTGGAGACCCAGTACTTC.

The V gene is TRBV29-1, the J gene TRBJ1-1, with TRBD1 as a possible D gene (5 bases). The V gene lost 6 bases and the J gene lost 4 bases, with 18 bases spanning the gap. CDR3 length: 14 amino acids. The V gene's germline CDR1 is SQVTM and CDR2 ANQGSEA. CDR3 DNA: TGCAGCGTGTGGGACTTCCTAAGGGGCACTGAAGCTTTCTTT. Protein sequence: CSVWDFLRGTEAFF.

The chain links TRBV12-5 to TRBJ1-1; no clear D. This CDR3 region has 13 residues. Germline CDR1 LGHNT, CDR2 FRNRAP. V was pared by 2 bases and J by 1 base, with 5 bases between. CDR3 residues: CASGLKENTEAFF. The DNA for the CDR3 is TGTGCTAGTGGTTTGAAGGAGAACACTGAAGCTTTCTTT.

This clonotype was detected once. The chain carries TRBV9 and TRBJ1-6; no clear D gene. There are 15 residues in the CDR3. The V end was cut by 4 bases, the J end by 10 bases, with 18 bases between. Germline V gene data show CDR1 as SGDLS and CDR2 as YYNGEE. CDR3: CASSLDPGIRSPLHF. The CDR3 DNA is TGTGCCAGCAGCCTTGATCCCGGAATTCGATCACCCCTCCACTTT.

This sequence joins TRBV3-1 and TRBJ2-5, with 9 nucleotides matching TRBD2. This CDR3 is built from 15 residues. The germline V gene encodes CDR1 LGHDT and CDR2 YNNKEL (reference sequence). The J segment lost 2 bases and the V segment lost 0 bases, leaving 1 base of the junction unmatched. The CDR3 protein is CASSQDLAGQETQYF. Here the CDR3 DNA reads TGTGCCAGCAGCCAAGATCTAGCGGGGCAAGAGACCCAGTACTTC.

This clonotype was found once. The V call is TRBV5-1, the J call TRBJ1-1, with 7 bases fitting TRBD1. This CDR3 contains 15 residues. The germline V gene has CDR1 SGHRS and CDR2 YFSETQ. After removal of 0 bases from V and 1 base from J, the junction contained 3 bases not matched to a gene. The CDR3 reads CASSLATGKNTEAFF. In DNA, the CDR3 is TGCGCCAGCAGCTTGGCGACAGGGAAGAACACTGAAGCTTTCTTT.

The sample holds one count of this clonotype. The chain carries TRBV6-6 and TRBJ1-5; the D gene is possibly TRBD1 (6 bases). The CDR3 is 14 residues long. Per the germline V gene, CDR1 is MNHNY and CDR2 is SVGAGI (reference sequence). The V and J ends lost 4 bases and 6 bases respectively, with 13 bases between them. CDR3 DNA sequence: TGTGCCAGCAGTTTTACAGGGATATCTCAGCCCCAGCATTTT. It encodes CASSFTGISQPQHF.

This clonotype showed up just once. V and J are TRBV24-1 and TRBJ1-4; no reliable D call. The germline gives CDR1 KGHDR, CDR2 SFDVKD. The germline V and J ends were trimmed by 4 bases and 10 bases, with 12 bases remaining between them. The CDR3 is 13 residues long. In nucleotides, the CDR3 is TGTGCCACCAGTGACGTCCCTGGCGGAAAACTGTTTTTT. Amino acid sequence: CATSDVPGGKLFF.

The J gene is TRBJ2-5, the V gene TRBV7-9; D is ambiguous. The CDR3 loop spans 12 amino acids. Per germline, CDR1 SEHNR and CDR2 FQNEAQ (reference sequence). With 4 bases removed from V and 5 bases from J, the gap between germline ends came to 8 bases. In nucleotides, the CDR3 is TGTGCCAGCAGCTCCCTGGCGGAGACCCAGTACTTC. Translating gives CASSSLAETQYF.

The chain couples TRBV2 to TRBJ2-3; 8 bases are a match to TRBD2. The CDR3 is 14 residues long. The germline V gene has CDR1 SNHLY and CDR2 FYNNEI. Unmatched junction bases numbered 3, after V lost 3 bases and J lost 4 bases. The DNA for the CDR3 is TGTGCCAGCAGTGATGGACTAGCTGCAGATACGCAGTATTTT. Translating it yields CASSDGLAADTQYF.

This chain links TRBV6-5 with TRBJ1-1; D is undetermined. V lost 0 bases to trimming and J lost 0 bases, with 11 bases between them. Germline V gives CDR1 MNHEY, CDR2 SVGAGI. The CDR3 is 16 residues long. Written as DNA, the CDR3 is TGTGCCAGCAGTTACTCGCGGGAACGGATGAACACTGAAGCTTTCTTT. This sequence encodes CASSYSRERMNTEAFF.

V is TRBV20-1 and J is TRBJ1-5, with TRBD1 matching 7 bases. The germline gives CDR1 DFQATT, CDR2 SNEGSKA (reference sequence). V shed 6 bases, J shed 0 bases, and the junction held 5 bases outside the gene matches. CDR3 size: 14 residues. CDR3 bases: TGCAGTGCCGCACAGGGGAATAGCAATCAGCCCCAGCATTTT. This sequence encodes CSAAQGNSNQPQHF.

The V call is TRBV20-1, the J call TRBJ2-3; 12 positions match TRBD2. CDR3 size: 14 residues. V shed 6 bases and J 6 bases; nucleotides not matched to a gene: 7. Per the germline V gene, CDR1 is DFQATT and CDR2 is SNEGSKA (reference sequence). CDR3 loop: CSATLAGGPDTQYF. Written as DNA, the CDR3 is TGCAGTGCAACCCTAGCGGGGGGGCCGGATACGCAGTATTTT.

The chain employs TRBV7-6 and TRBJ1-2; D not resolved. Trimming took off 5 bases at V and 4 bases at J, with 14 bases between the two ends. Germline loops: CDR1 SGHVS, CDR2 FNYEAQ. This CDR3 has 14 residues. CDR3 DNA: TGTGCCAGCAGCCCGACGCCATCAGCCTATGGCTACACCTTC. Its translation: CASSPTPSAYGYTF.

This rearrangement joins TRBV24-1 to TRBJ2-3; 9 bases line up with TRBD1. Germline V lookup: CDR1 KGHDR, CDR2 SFDVKD. The CDR3 has 16 amino acids. Trimming took 6 bases from V and 2 from J; bases not matched to a gene: 8. CDR3 amino acids: CATSQPGQGNTDTQYF. CDR3 coding DNA: TGTGCCACCAGTCAACCAGGACAGGGGAACACAGATACGCAGTATTTT.

V usage is TRBV5-4 and J usage is TRBJ2-1; D remains unclear. CDR3 length equals 16 residues. Trimming removed 4 bases from V and 7 bases from J, with 21 bases in between. The germline CDR1 and CDR2 sequences are SGHNT and YYREEE (reference sequence). The chain's CDR3 is CASSTTGNTPGNEQFF. CDR3 bases: TGTGCCAGCAGCACGACTGGGAACACGCCTGGAAATGAGCAGTTCTTC.

This chain connects TRBV30 to TRBJ1-1, with a tentative D call TRBD1 (5 bases). The length of the CDR3 is 13 residues. With 2 bases removed from V and 6 bases from J, the gap between germline ends came to 13 bases. Looked up from germline, CDR1 is GTSNPN and CDR2 is SVGIG (reference sequence). The CDR3 sequence: CAWSLNRGAEAFF. CDR3 sequence (DNA): TGTGCCTGGAGTTTAAACCGGGGCGCTGAAGCTTTCTTT.

This chain joins TRBV9 and TRBJ2-1; either TRBD1 or TRBD2 may supply D (5 bases each). CDR1 and CDR2 from the germline V gene are SGDLS and YYNGEE. CDR3 length: 16 residues. V was trimmed by 2 bases and J by 0 bases, leaving 12 bases between them. CDR3 residues: CASSVDQGPSYNEQFF. In DNA form, the CDR3 reads TGTGCCAGCAGCGTTGACCAGGGACCCTCCTACAATGAGCAGTTCTTC.

This rearrangement joins TRBV29-1 to TRBJ1-2, with D possibly matching TRBD1 (5 bases). The CDR3 totals 11 residues. Trimming left V 3 bases short and J 7 bases short, with 9 bases between. Germline lookup yields CDR1 SQVTM and CDR2 ANQGSEA. CDR3 in DNA: TGCAGCGTTGACGGGACGGGTGGCTACACCTTC. Its translation: CSVDGTGGYTF.

J is TRBJ1-5 and V is TRBV30, with D hard to call. CDR3 length: 13 residues. V was shortened by 1 base and J by 2 bases, with 6 bases between the two germline ends. The germline gives CDR1 GTSNPN, CDR2 SVGIG (reference sequence). The CDR3 bases are TGTGCCTGGAGTGCTGGTGGCAATCAGCCCCAGCATTTT. Its protein is CAWSAGGNQPQHF.

J is TRBJ1-6 and V is TRBV27; D is perhaps TRBD1 (5 bases). V lost 6 bases to trimming and J lost 11 bases, with 17 bases between them. This CDR3 has 14 residues. Germline CDR1 and CDR2: MNHEY and SMNVEV (reference sequence). For the CDR3, the DNA is TGTGCCAGCAGACCCCCGACAGTACTAGCACCCCTCCACTTT. It is translated as CASRPPTVLAPLHF.